Presented here are 15 T cell receptor beta chains from one specimen sequenced in a study of shared clonotypes between healthy human individuals. Generated by immunoSEQ multiplex PCR, the TCRdb table keeps only in-frame clones and is missing some. The sample contains roughly 2.5 million clones, 90% to 95% of which appear only once. Sequenced material: naive CD4+ T cells sorted from blood. Subset denoted: CD45RA+ positively selected. The receptors shown here come from a man aged 18-30 years in good health.

The genes are TRBV11-3 and TRBJ2-7; 9 bases fit TRBD2. The germline CDR1 and CDR2 sequences are SGHNT and YENEEA. The CDR3 loop spans 15 amino acids. Trimming removed 5 bases from V and 5 bases from J; junction bases left unmatched: 10. This CDR3 reads CASSPHGLATNEQYF. CDR3 nucleotides: TGTGCCAGCAGCCCACACGGACTAGCGACAAACGAGCAGTACTTC.

The J gene is TRBJ1-2, the V gene TRBV13; D call uncertain. Trimming left V 2 bases short and J 6 bases short, with 7 bases between. Germline CDR1 and CDR2: PRHDT and FYEKMQ (reference sequence). CDR3 length: 12 residues. This CDR3 reads CASSLKRNGYTF. In DNA, the CDR3 is TGTGCCAGCAGCTTAAAAAGGAATGGCTACACCTTC.

This chain joins TRBV6-5 and TRBJ2-7; D not certain. The CDR3 covers 15 residues. Trimming removed 6 bases at V and 0 bases at J, with 15 bases between. Germline V gene lookup returns CDR1 MNHEY and CDR2 SVGAGI. In nucleotides, the CDR3 is TGTGCCAGCAGATCGCCGGGCCTTAGCTCCTACGAGCAGTACTTC. Translation gives CASRSPGLSSYEQYF.

This chain links TRBV5-1 with TRBJ1-2; possibly TRBD1 for D (6 bases). The CDR3 covers 15 residues. The germline gives CDR1 SGHRS, CDR2 YFSETQ. Deletions cut 0 bases from V and 8 bases from J, with 17 bases between. Written as DNA, the CDR3 is TGCGCCAGCAGCTTGGAGGCTAACAGGGCATCAGGCTACACCTTC. Translated: CASSLEANRASGYTF.

The chain couples TRBV6-1 to TRBJ1-3; D gene uncertain. The CDR3 is 15 amino acids. Trimming shortened V by 3 bases and J by 0 bases, and 9 bases separated the two germline ends. The germline CDR1 and CDR2 sequences are MNHNS and SASEGT. The CDR3: CASSEVGYSGNTIYF. CDR3 nucleotides: TGTGCCAGCAGTGAGGTCGGCTACTCTGGAAACACCATATATTTT.

Comments on this clone: The same CDR3 can be traced to other DNA sequences in this sample. The rearrangement links TRBV7-9 to TRBJ2-3; D is unclear. This CDR3 has 14 amino acids. Trimming removed 5 bases at V and 1 base at J, with 10 bases between. Germline assignment: CDR1 SEHNR and CDR2 FQNEAQ (reference sequence). CDR3 nucleotide sequence: TGTGCCAGCAGCCTGACCTCGGGCACAGATACGCAGTATTTT. It yields the protein CASSLTSGTDTQYF. Combining the CDR3 with reference TRBV7-9 and TRBJ2-3 gives the whole variable domain DTGVSQNPRHKITKRGQNVTFRCDPISEHNRLYWYRQTLGQGPEFLTYFQNEAQLEKSRLLSDRFSAERPKGSFSTLEIQRTEQGDSAMYLCASSLTSGTDTQYFGPGTRLTVL.

Here the CDR3 reads CASSAGTGMSPLHF. For the CDR3, the DNA is TGCGCCAGCAGCGCCGGGACAGGGATGTCACCCCTCCACTTT. The rearrangement joins TRBV10-1 to TRBJ1-6, with 9 bases that match TRBD1. CDR3 length: 14 residues. The trim removed 6 bases at V and 10 bases at J, leaving 7 bases unmatched. Germline CDR1 WNHNN, CDR2 SYGVQD (reference sequence).

Notes on this clone: Other DNA sequences within the sample encode an identical CDR3. The V and J genes are TRBV18 and TRBJ1-4, with D possibly TRBD1 on 5 matching bases. Germline V lookup: CDR1 KGHSH, CDR2 LQKENI. Trimming removed 3 bases at V and 4 bases at J, with 9 bases between. CDR3 size: 14 residues. The CDR3 region is CASSPRGNNEKLFF. As DNA, the CDR3 is TGTGCCAGCTCACCTCGGGGGAATAATGAAAAACTGTTTTTT.

The chain combines TRBV7-2 with TRBJ2-3; a possible D gene is TRBD2 (5 bases). Germline CDR1 and CDR2: SGHTA and FQGNSA. Trimming took off 5 bases at V and 6 bases at J, with 12 bases between the two ends. This CDR3 has 13 residues. CDR3 in amino acids: CASSRSSGDTQYF. The CDR3 region has the DNA TGTGCCAGCAGCCGAAGCAGCGGTGATACGCAGTATTTT.

The V call is TRBV18, the J call TRBJ2-2, with 11 nucleotides matching TRBD2. This CDR3 has 16 amino acids. V lost 5 bases, J lost 2 bases, and 4 bases stayed unmatched. Germline assignment: CDR1 KGHSH and CDR2 LQKENI. This chain's CDR3 is CASSETSGANTGELFF. In nucleotides, the CDR3 is TGTGCCAGCTCAGAGACTAGCGGGGCAAACACCGGGGAGCTGTTTTTT.

The chain is built from TRBV21-1 and TRBJ1-6; the table gives TRBD1 as D, unverified against the DNA. TRBV21-1 is recorded as a pseudogene. The CDR3 runs to 16 residues. CDR3: CASSKLLGRVDSPLHF. CDR3 sequence (DNA): TGTGCCAGCAGCAAGCTCCTCGGCAGGGTAGACTCACCCCTCCACTTT.

The chain has TRBV28 and TRBJ2-7; D is unclear. This CDR3 has 14 amino acids. V was shortened by 4 bases and J by 3 bases, with 13 bases between the two germline ends. CDR1 and CDR2 from the germline V gene are MDHEN and SYDVKM. The CDR3 is CASSSSSILYEQYF. The CDR3 bases are TGTGCCAGCAGTTCCTCGTCCATACTCTACGAGCAGTACTTC.

The rearrangement links TRBV4-1 to TRBJ1-4; 10 bases match TRBD1. J lost 2 bases, V lost 4 bases, and 7 bases had no gene match. The CDR3 covers 17 residues. Germline CDR1 is MGHRA and CDR2 is YSYEKL. The CDR3 nucleotides are TGCGCCAGCAGCCTATTTGGACAGGGGGTGACTAATGAAAAACTGTTTTTT. Translating gives CASSLFGQGVTNEKLFF.

The rearrangement joins TRBV28 to TRBJ2-2; 8 positions agree with TRBD2. Germline V lookup: CDR1 MDHEN, CDR2 SYDVKM. This CDR3 is built from 16 residues. V lost 5 bases to trimming and J lost 4 bases; unmatched junction nucleotides: 9. CDR3 in DNA: TGTGCCAGCAGTCCCCGGGCTAGCGGGCTCACCGGGGAGCTGTTTTTT. The encoded protein is CASSPRASGLTGELFF.

To note about this clone: The same CDR3 arises from other DNA sequences in this sample as well. The genes are TRBV2 and TRBJ1-2; D might be TRBD1 (5 bases). The CDR3 runs 11 residues. Germline CDR1 is SNHLY and CDR2 is FYNNEI. The V end was cut by 9 bases, the J end by 3 bases, with 8 bases between. The CDR3, as DNA: TGTGCCAGTGGGGGGTACTATGGCTACACCTTC. Amino acid sequence: CASGGYYGYTF.